What follows are 19 T cell receptor beta chains derived from one specimen sequenced in a study of blood T cell repertoires in COVID-19. Profiling relied on immunoSEQ multiplex PCR, and the TCRdb table lists in-frame clones only, not all of them. This table has around 96,000 clones, around 96% appearing once. The source material was peripheral blood. The source of these receptors is a human donor with active COVID-19. The donor label of this sample is uncertain.

The chain joins TRBV5-1 to TRBJ1-6; 11 bases align to TRBD1. CDR1 is SGHRS, CDR2 YFSETQ, per germline. The CDR3 spans 15 residues. The V gene end was trimmed by 0 bases and the J gene end by 9 bases; junction bases not matched to a gene: 2. CDR3 amino acids: CASSLGGTGGSPLHF. CDR3 DNA sequence: TGCGCCAGCAGCTTGGGTGGGACAGGGGGTTCACCCCTCCACTTT.

The rearrangement uses TRBV7-9 and TRBJ2-7, with a weak D call TRBD2 (7 bases). Germline loops: CDR1 SEHNR, CDR2 FQNEAQ (reference sequence). The CDR3 length is 12 residues. Between the trimmed V and J ends, which lost 4 bases and 7 bases, there was a span of 11 bases. CDR3 protein: CASSSRGGEQYF. CDR3 nucleotide sequence: TGTGCCAGCAGCTCGAGGGGGGGAGAGCAGTACTTC.

This clone appeared once. The rearrangement uses TRBV7-9 and TRBJ2-1; TRBD1 matches at 9 bases. Germline V gives CDR1 SEHNR, CDR2 FQNEAQ (reference sequence). The CDR3 extends over 16 amino acids. The V segment lost 5 bases and the J segment 3 bases; nucleotides outside the gene matches: 8. CDR3 sequence: CASSEYRGRNYNEQFF. CDR3 coding DNA: TGTGCCAGCAGCGAGTACAGGGGGCGGAACTACAATGAGCAGTTCTTC.

The chain carries TRBV7-2 and TRBJ2-7; 11 bases match TRBD2. The CDR3 has 15 residues. CDR1 is SGHTA, CDR2 FQGNSA, per germline. The V segment lost 3 bases and the J segment 1 base; nucleotides outside the gene matches: 2. CDR3 residues: CASSFTSGRSYEQYF. The CDR3 region has the DNA TGTGCCAGCAGCTTCACTAGCGGGAGATCCTACGAGCAGTACTTC.

This clone has only one observation. The chain employs TRBV7-9 and TRBJ2-3; the match to TRBD1 covers 8 bases. Germline-derived CDR1 and CDR2 are SEHNR and FQNEAQ (reference sequence). CDR3 length: 16 residues. J lost 0 bases, V lost 5 bases, and 7 bases had no gene match. The CDR3 here is CASSPGQGLSTDTQYF. The CDR3 DNA is TGTGCCAGCAGCCCCGGACAGGGATTGAGCACAGATACGCAGTATTTT.

The V call is TRBV27, the J call TRBJ2-7; D may be TRBD1 (5 bases). This CDR3 contains 13 residues. The V and J ends lost 5 bases and 0 bases respectively, with 8 bases between them. CDR1 is MNHEY, CDR2 SMNVEV, per germline (reference sequence). This CDR3 is CASSVTASYEQYF. DNA of the CDR3: TGTGCCAGCAGTGTGACAGCCTCCTACGAGCAGTACTTC.

This rearrangement joins TRBV15 to TRBJ2-3, with D perhaps matching TRBD2 (7 bases). The CDR3 length is 15 residues. In germline, CDR1 is LNHNV, CDR2 YYDKDF (reference sequence). Between the trimmed V and J ends, which lost 1 base and 1 base, there was a span of 9 bases. For the CDR3, the DNA is TGTGCCACCAGCAGAGCGGGGGGCGGCACAGATACGCAGTATTTT. It yields the protein CATSRAGGGTDTQYF.

J is TRBJ2-7 and V is TRBV12-3 or TRBV12-4, with D possibly being TRBD1 (6 bases). V dropped 1 base and J dropped 6 bases, with 7 bases sitting between them. CDR3 length: 12 amino acids. The CDR3 sequence: CASSLVRGEQYF. CDR3 sequence (DNA): TGTGCCAGCAGTTTAGTCAGGGGCGAGCAGTACTTC.

This clone has a single count. The chain carries TRBV29-1 and TRBJ1-1; D unclear. The CDR3 consists of 14 residues. Trimming pared 4 bases from V and 4 bases from J, leaving 16 bases between. Per the germline V gene, CDR1 is SQVTM and CDR2 is ANQGSEA. CDR3 sequence: CSVVGPERVTEAFF. Here the CDR3 DNA reads TGCAGCGTTGTCGGGCCTGAGCGGGTCACTGAAGCTTTCTTT. The entire variable domain, with the rest obtained from reference TRBV29-1 and TRBJ1-1, is as follows: SAVISQKPSRDICQRGTSLTIQCQVDSQVTMMFWYRQQPGQSLTLIATANQGSEATYESGFVIDKFPISRPNLTFSTLTVSNMSPEDSSIYLCSVVGPERVTEAFFGQGTRLTVV.

The rearrangement uses TRBV7-9 and TRBJ2-7; 9 nucleotides match TRBD1. J gave up 0 bases and V 3 bases, and 6 bases lay outside the gene matches. The CDR3 extends over 16 amino acids. The V gene's germline CDR1 is SEHNR and CDR2 FQNEAQ (reference sequence). The CDR3 nucleotides are TGTGCCAGCAGCTTCCGGGGACAGGGAAGCTCCTACGAGCAGTACTTC. The encoded protein is CASSFRGQGSSYEQYF.

This sequence joins TRBV18 and TRBJ1-1; D may be TRBD1 (6 bases). The CDR3 is 21 amino acids. V was shortened by 3 bases and J by 8 bases, with 37 bases between the two germline ends. Germline V gene data show CDR1 as KGHSH and CDR2 as LQKENI. For the CDR3, the DNA is TGTGCCAGCTCACCGGAGGCCAAGGCAGGGGCCCAGTCTCGAATCTATCAGGAAGCTTTCTTT. Amino acid sequence: CASSPEAKAGAQSRIYQEAFF. The whole variable domain, remainder taken from reference TRBV18 and TRBJ1-1, is NAGVMQNPRHLVRRRGQEARLRCSPMKGHSHVYWYRQLPEEGLKFMVYLQKENIIDESGMPKERFSAEFPKEGPSILRIQQVVRGDSAAYFCASSPEAKAGAQSRIYQEAFFGQGTRLTVV.

The V and J genes are TRBV5-4 and TRBJ2-5, with D tentatively TRBD2 (5 bases). This CDR3 contains 13 residues. Germline V gives CDR1 SGHNT, CDR2 YYREEE (reference sequence). V was trimmed by 4 bases and J by 3 bases, leaving 10 bases between them. In DNA, the CDR3 is TGTGCCAGCAGCGAGGAGGAGAAAGAGACCCAGTACTTC. Its protein product is CASSEEEKETQYF.

The genes are TRBV2 and TRBJ2-3, with 7 bases identical to TRBD2. Germline-derived CDR1 and CDR2 are SNHLY and FYNNEI. V was pared by 4 bases and J by 2 bases, with 15 bases of the junction left unmatched. CDR3 size: 18 residues. CDR3 nucleotides: TGTGCCAGCAGTGGAGGAGCGGGAATTGGGGTGGACACAGATACGCAGTATTTT. It codes for CASSGGAGIGVDTDTQYF. Combining the CDR3 with reference TRBV2 and TRBJ2-3 gives the whole variable domain EPEVTQTPSHQVTQMGQEVILRCVPISNHLYFYWYRQILGQKVEFLVSFYNNEISEKSEIFDDQFSVERPDGSNFTLKIRSTKLEDSAMYFCASSGGAGIGVDTDTQYFGPGTRLTVL.

This chain uses TRBV7-2 with TRBJ2-2; unclear D gene. Germline V gives CDR1 SGHTA, CDR2 FQGNSA. The V end lost 2 bases, the J end lost 2 bases, and 9 bases lay between the germline ends. The CDR3 extends over 15 amino acids. CDR3 loop: CASSLRWSNTGELFF. CDR3 DNA sequence: TGTGCCAGCAGCTTAAGGTGGAGTAACACCGGGGAGCTGTTTTTT.

The CDR3 sequence is CASSVEATDSYEQYF. DNA for the CDR3: TGTGCCAGCAGCGTAGAAGCGACAGACTCCTACGAGCAGTACTTC. This sequence joins TRBV9 and TRBJ2-7; TRBD1 might be the D (5 bases). Per the germline V gene, CDR1 is SGDLS and CDR2 is YYNGEE. V lost 0 bases and J lost 0, with 10 bases in between. This CDR3 is 15 amino acids long.

The chain has TRBV3-1 (or the pseudogene TRBV3-2) and TRBJ2-6; D uncertain. Germline CDR1 LGHDT, CDR2 YNNKEL (reference sequence). The V end was cut by 0 bases, the J end by 3 bases, with 12 bases between. The CDR3 totals 17 residues. Here the CDR3 reads CASSQDLRFSGANVLTF. The CDR3 region has the DNA TGTGCCAGCAGCCAAGATCTCAGGTTCAGTGGGGCCAACGTCCTGACTTTC.

This chain joins TRBV15 and TRBJ2-7, with 8 nucleotides matching TRBD1. Germline V gene data show CDR1 as LNHNV and CDR2 as YYDKDF (reference sequence). This CDR3 contains 19 residues. V gave up 2 bases and J gave up 4 bases; unmatched junction bases: 19. The DNA of the CDR3 is TGTGCCACCAGCAGATCCTGGACAGGGAATCCCCCGCTGTTTTACGAGCAGTACTTC. This encodes CATSRSWTGNPPLFYEQYF.

The chain links TRBV6-4 to TRBJ1-4; 7 positions match TRBD1. Per germline, CDR1 MRHNA and CDR2 SNTAGT. This CDR3 comprises 14 residues. Losses at the gene ends were 6 bases for V and 5 bases for J; bases not matched to a gene: 6. The CDR3 region has the DNA TGTGCCAGCAGGCCGGACAGGAACAATGAAAAACTGTTTTTT. Amino acid sequence: CASRPDRNNEKLFF.

The chain is built from TRBV18 and TRBJ1-4, with no clear D. The ends were cut back, 0 bases at V and 3 bases at J, with 5 bases in the middle. CDR3 length: 14 amino acids. CDR1 is KGHSH, CDR2 LQKENI, per germline. In nucleotides, the CDR3 is TGTGCCAGCTCACCACCGAGCCCTAATGAAAAACTGTTTTTT. The encoded protein is CASSPPSPNEKLFF.